These T cell receptor beta chains were read from a single sample in a study of shared clonotypes between healthy human individuals. The method was immunoSEQ multiplex PCR; TCRdb's version includes in-frame clones alone and lacks a portion of them. The repertoire holds about 2.4 million clones, with over 85% as singletons. Sequences were obtained from naive CD4+ T cells from PBMCs. Receptor source: a man between 18 and 35 years old in good health. Some clones in this sample may be carry-over from other donors' samples. CDR3s include the opening cysteine and the closing phenylalanine or tryptophan. Size is omitted from some rows. Given values are once, few, many or a class for expanded clones.

- 16 TRBV4-2 CASSQAATGSSYEQYF
few 13 TRBV29-1 CSVGGTLNTEAFF
- 16 TRBV4-2 CASSQARQGTGSPLHF
- 14 TRBV25-1 CASSELRGEHEQFF
- 15 TRBV5-8 CASSPHRGRGTEAFF
once 19 TRBV27 CASSLHAREGTVTSYEQYF
- 15 TRBV18 CASSPPGPWSQPQHF
- 12 TRBV7-2 CASSLVPYEQYF
- 13 TRBV2 CASGGGVGNTIYF
once 11 TRBV28 CASLLDTEAFF
- 15 TRBV11-3 CASSLGRDAIETQYF
- 17 TRBV4-1 CASSPSPSGSSYNEQFF
- 12 TRBV5-6 CASSLERYEQYF
- 13 TRBV10-2 CASHDSPTQPQHF
- 11 TRBV6-5 CASSKGGKLFF
- 15 TRBV6-6 CASRGGTSGTYEQYF
- 14 TRBV7-2 CASSLIRWPYEQYF
- 15 TRBV18 CASSLLQGDNQPQHF
- 16 TRBV9 CASSPRTGRSGTEAFF
once 13 TRBV28 CASRRTGAQPQHF
- 16 TRBV5-1 CASSSMWDRANEKLFF
- 13 TRBV7-2 CASSRREGYEQYF
- 12 TRBV2 CASSERSAGAFF
- 15 TRBV5-1 CASSWGLAPSYEQYF
- 18 TRBV28 CASSLGSSGYFRPYEQYF
- 11 TRBV7-9 CASSLSTEAFF
- 14 TRBV5-6 CASSLYRSYNEQFF
- 15 TRBV7-2 CASIRAPRENTEAFF
- 16 TRBV6-4 CASSEARASSYNEQFF
- 16 TRBV7-9 CASSLAPGTENEKLFF
- 16 TRBV27 CASSASGTGVPGELFF
few 13 TRBV6-1 CASRKTGAIEAFF
- 14 TRBV6-4 CASSPMRGSYGYTF
- 15 TRBV6-1 CASSAWTSGSYEQYF
- 13 TRBV29-1 CSVTGDSGSPLHF
- 17 TRBV5-1 CASSSGLAGGLYNEQFF
- 15 TRBV11-2 CASSLVIAGDYEQYF
- 16 TRBV19 CASSISGAPMNTEAFF
- 16 TRBV6-5 CASSYLAGGGRDEQFF
- 16 TRBV7-9 CASSFPMGGPNYEQYF
- 14 TRBV2 CASSPQGLRTEAFF
- 15 TRBV11-1 CASSLDFSGQETQYF
- 13 TRBV2 CASSDQPPGHQYF
- 15 TRBV7-3 CASSPLLSAQAELFF
- 16 TRBV6-6 CASSYSIGVGNQPQHF
- 17 TRBV14 CASSRAILAGVRYEQYF
- 13 TRBV2 CASSDENTGELFF
- 14 TRBV4-2 CASSQELAGDTQYF
- 12 TRBV2 CASSAQGETQYF
- 18 TRBV13 CASSLQGVGWLGTDTQYF
- 11 TRBV30 CAWGGWDSQYF
- 12 TRBV5-4 CASSPGHYEQYF
once 16 TRBV5-1 CASSLPSGDSTDTQYF
- 14 TRBV9 CASSPGQGTYEQFF
- 13 TRBV5-1 CASSLGRQGVSHF